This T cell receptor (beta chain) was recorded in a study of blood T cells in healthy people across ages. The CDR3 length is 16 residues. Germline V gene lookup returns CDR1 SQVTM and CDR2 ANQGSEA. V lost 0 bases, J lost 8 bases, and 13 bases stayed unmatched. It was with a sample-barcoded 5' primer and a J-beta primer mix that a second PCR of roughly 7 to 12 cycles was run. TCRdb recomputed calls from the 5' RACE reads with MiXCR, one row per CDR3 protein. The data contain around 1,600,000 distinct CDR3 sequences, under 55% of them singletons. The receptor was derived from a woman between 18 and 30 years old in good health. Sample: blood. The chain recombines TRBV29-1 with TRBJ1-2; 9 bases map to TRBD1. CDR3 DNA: TGCAGCGTTGAAGATTTACCCGCGGACAGGGGTTCCGGCTACACCTTC. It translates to CSVEDLPADRGSGYTF.